This T cell receptor (beta chain) derives from a study of T cells in Graves' hyperthyroidism and ophthalmopathy. Study-wide points: In the analysis, a 13 V-J model separated ophthalmopathy from stable hyperthyroidism.

RNA transcripts yielded amplified TCR beta CDR3 regions. Carried out on the TCR CDR3, a first-round RT-PCR used the HTBI primer set. TCRdb recomputed calls from the multiplex PCR reads with MiXCR, one row per CDR3 protein. The sample contains roughly 280,000 distinct CDR3 sequences, 20% to 25% of which appear only once. The V and J ends lost 5 bases and 5 bases, in that order; junction bases with no gene match: 4. The CDR3 has 14 amino acids. Germline CDR1 reads DFQATT; CDR2 reads SNEGSKA (reference sequence). This clonotype was seen many times. The target antigen is unknown. The material sequenced was blood. The source is a man under 40 with Graves' ophthalmopathy. The rearrangement uses TRBV20-1 and TRBJ1-4, with 11 bases aligning to TRBD1. The CDR3 region is CSASGTGGNEKLFF. CDR3 DNA sequence: TGCAGTGCTTCTGGGACAGGGGGAAATGAAAAACTGTTTTTT.